The clone carrying this T cell receptor (beta chain) came up a few times. A library of TCRbeta sequences, prepared with unique molecular identifiers, was generated. One entry per CDR3 protein results from TCRdb running MiXCR on the PCR reads. The sample consists of about 190,000 distinct CDR3 sequences, 11% of them appearing once. The data are from a study of T-cell reconstitution after alpha-beta-depleted transplantation in children. The CDR3 consists of 15 residues. Germline V gene lookup returns CDR1 SGHTA and CDR2 FQGTGA. With 4 bases clipped from V and 1 base from J, the junction kept 3 bases outside the gene matches.

The source is a boy aged 2 to 10 with acute myeloid leukemia, due to receive a stem cell transplant. V is TRBV7-3 and J is TRBJ2-3, with TRBD2 matching over 9 bases. The sample consisted of PBMCs, taken before TCRalphabeta/CD19-depleted stem cell transplant. The CDR3 spells CASSSSSGGTDTQYF. DNA for the CDR3: TGTGCCAGCAGCTCCTCTAGCGGGGGCACAGATACGCAGTATTTT.